Sequencing of this T cell receptor (beta chain) was carried out in a study of CD4 T cells in relation to SARS-CoV-2 and coronaviruses. Data came from immunoSEQ multiplex PCR; TCRdb stores just in-frame clones and leaves some out. The table records tens of thousands of clones, nearly 85% of them present only once. Comment on this clone: Antigen unknown.

The J segment lost 7 bases and the V segment lost 2 bases, leaving 7 bases of the junction unmatched. Per the germline V gene, CDR1 is SNHLY and CDR2 is FYNNEI. This CDR3 is 15 amino acids long. This rearrangement joins TRBV2 to TRBJ2-2, with 7 bases fitting TRBD1. Sequenced sample: naive CD4+ T cells from PBMCs, cultured in vitro. The subset here: naive CD4+ T cells isolated by negative enrichment. This clonotype originated in an adult with COVID-19. CDR3 loop: CASSETKGAVGELFF. The CDR3 DNA follows: TGTGCCAGCAGTGAAACCAAGGGGGCGGTCGGGGAGCTGTTTTTT. Full variable domain (outside the CDR3, taken from reference TRBV2 and TRBJ2-2): EPEVTQTPSHQVTQMGQEVILRCVPISNHLYFYWYRQILGQKVEFLVSFYNNEISEKSEIFDDQFSVERPDGSNFTLKIRSTKLEDSAMYFCASSETKGAVGELFFGEGSRLTVL.